Listed below are T cell receptor beta chains from one sample, sequenced in a study of T cell repertoires in cytomegalovirus infection. MiXCR, run by TCRdb on the reads, gives a single entry per CDR3 protein. The sample contains approximately 170,000 distinct CDR3 sequences, approximately 15% of which appear only once. The sequencing input was PBMCs. Receptors originate from a human donor in good health (CMV status not recorded). Some clones in this sample may be carry-over from other donors' samples. Both conserved end residues are part of each CDR3. D genes are given only for firm matches. Size is stated for part of the rows, as once, few or many counts, or as a class when the clone is expanded.

CASSSRDKNTEAFF	TGTGCCAGCAGCTCCCGGGACAAGAACACTGAAGCTTTCTTT	TRBJ1-1	TRBV7-9	NA	many
CASSSPGDNSPLHF	TGTGCCAGCAGTTCCCCAGGGGATAATTCACCCCTCCACTTT	TRBJ1-6	TRBV28	NA	many
CASSSQGAKNTEAFF	TGTGCCAGCAGCTCACAGGGGGCCAAAAACACTGAAGCTTTCTTT	TRBJ1-1	TRBV7-2	TRBD1	many
CASSSNRNGYTF	TGTGCCAGCAGCTCCAACAGAAATGGCTACACCTTC	TRBJ1-2	TRBV7-3	NA	many
CASSLQGTYYEQYF	TGTGCCAGCAGCTTACAGGGGACCTACTACGAGCAGTACTTC	TRBJ2-7	TRBV5-5	TRBD1	few
CASRFSGTNYGYTF	TGTGCCAGCCGTTTCAGCGGAACTAACTATGGCTACACCTTC	TRBJ1-2	TRBV6-1	NA	many
CATSRDSGRGNTEAFF	TGTGCCACCAGCAGAGATTCCGGGAGAGGGAACACTGAAGCTTTCTTT	TRBJ1-1	TRBV15	NA	NA
CSARDRRTVNTEAFF	TGCAGTGCTAGAGATCGGCGGACGGTGAACACTGAAGCTTTCTTT	TRBJ1-1	TRBV20-1	NA	NA
CASSLQLAGGPHEQFF	TGTGCCAGCAGCCTCCAACTAGCGGGAGGGCCGCATGAGCAGTTCTTC	TRBJ2-1	TRBV7-2	TRBD2	many
CASSQDSQGGTQYF	TGCGCCAGCAGCCAAGATTCACAGGGTGGTACGCAGTATTTT	TRBJ2-3	TRBV4-3	NA	NA
CASSHFRGLGGYTF	TGCGCCAGCAGCCACTTCCGAGGGTTAGGAGGCTACACCTTC	TRBJ1-2	TRBV4-1	NA	many
CASRPPPGYNTEAFF	TGTGCCAGCAGGCCCCCCCCAGGGTACAACACTGAAGCTTTCTTT	TRBJ1-1	TRBV7-6	NA	many
CASSRNIAGVLQETQYF	TGTGCCAGCTCACGTAATATAGCAGGAGTCTTACAAGAGACCCAGTACTTC	TRBJ2-5	TRBV18	NA	few
CASSPRAAMNTEAFF	TGTGCCAGCAGCCCAAGGGCGGCCATGAACACTGAAGCTTTCTTT	TRBJ1-1	TRBV7-2	NA	many
CASSSLDRVGYGYTF	TGCGCCAGCAGCTCCTTGGACAGGGTCGGCTATGGCTACACCTTC	TRBJ1-2	TRBV5-1	TRBD1	NA
CATRERGRNTDTQYF	TGTGCCACCAGAGAACGCGGGAGGAACACAGATACGCAGTATTTT	TRBJ2-3	TRBV28	TRBD2	NA
CASSQSGNSNQPQHF	TGCGCCAGCAGCCAGTCAGGGAATAGCAATCAGCCCCAGCATTTT	TRBJ1-5	TRBV4-3	NA	many
CASNSGGDRNEQFF	TGTGCCAGCAATAGCGGGGGGGACCGCAATGAGCAGTTCTTC	TRBJ2-1	TRBV12-3/TRBV12-4	TRBD2	few
CASSPDRARSNYGYTF	TGTGCCAGCAGCCCCGACAGGGCGCGATCTAACTATGGCTACACCTTC	TRBJ1-2	TRBV7-2	TRBD1	many
CASSLRRGRPQPQHF	TGTGCCAGCAGTCTCCGACGGGGGCGGCCTCAGCCCCAGCATTTT	TRBJ1-5	TRBV28	NA	NA
CSVVLTMNTEAFF	TGCAGCGTTGTGTTGACAATGAACACTGAAGCTTTCTTT	TRBJ1-1	TRBV29-1	NA	few
CSARDTRGKNNEQFF	TGCAGTGCTAGAGATACGAGAGGGAAGAACAATGAGCAGTTCTTC	TRBJ2-1	TRBV20-1	NA	few
CASSLDPVEEETQYF	TGTGCCAGCAGCTTGGATCCAGTCGAGGAAGAGACCCAGTACTTC	TRBJ2-5	TRBV5-6	NA	NA
CASSFALEDTQYF	TGTGCCAGCAGCTTTGCCCTGGAGGATACGCAGTATTTT	TRBJ2-3	TRBV5-6	NA	NA
CASSSRGREAYGYTF	TGCGCCAGCAGCTCACGGGGGAGGGAGGCCTATGGCTACACCTTC	TRBJ1-2	TRBV5-1	NA	many
CSVEDRGRGQPLNTEAFF	TGCAGCGTTGAAGATCGGGGCAGGGGTCAGCCTTTGAACACTGAAGCTTTCTTT	TRBJ1-1	TRBV29-1	NA	few
CASSPSSDYEQYF	TGTGCCAGCAGTCCTTCTAGCGACTACGAGCAGTACTTC	TRBJ2-7	TRBV7-6	NA	NA
CASSLRTQTNYGYTF	TGTGCCAGCAGCTTGCGGACACAGACTAACTATGGCTACACCTTC	TRBJ1-2	TRBV7-2	NA	NA
CASSSASRGYAGELFF	TGTGCCAGCAGCTCCGCGAGCCGGGGGTACGCCGGGGAGCTGTTTTTT	TRBJ2-2	TRBV7-9	NA	many
CASSQGTVHQETQYF	TGTGCCAGCAGCCAAGGGACAGTCCACCAAGAGACCCAGTACTTC	TRBJ2-5	TRBV14	NA	few
CASSQRTGANTGELFF	TGTGCCAGCAGCCAGAGGACAGGGGCGAACACCGGGGAGCTGTTTTTT	TRBJ2-2	TRBV6-2/TRBV6-3	TRBD1	many
CASSLAGGKLDTQYF	TGCGCCAGCAGCTTGGCCGGGGGAAAACTAGATACGCAGTATTTT	TRBJ2-3	TRBV5-1	NA	many
CASMGGGSSSYEQYF	TGTGCCAGCATGGGAGGGGGTTCTTCCTCCTACGAGCAGTACTTC	TRBJ2-7	TRBV28	NA	many
CASSQGTENSPLHF	TGTGCCAGCAGCCAAGGGACAGAAAATTCACCCCTCCACTTT	TRBJ1-6	TRBV3-1	NA	NA